These 21 T cell receptor beta chains came from one sample sequenced in a study of graft-versus-host responses after intestinal transplantation. Their specific antigens are unknown. Clones were sequenced by immunoSEQ multiplex PCR, and TCRdb holds only the in-frame ones, with some missing. The profile shows 85,000 to 100,000 clones, 75% to 90% of them singletons. The material sequenced was unstimulated CD4+ T cells sorted from spleen or lymph node cells, taken before intestinal transplant. These receptors were taken from a human donor who received an intestinal transplant.

V is TRBV2 and J is TRBJ1-2; D possibly corresponds to TRBD1 (6 bases). V lost 2 bases and J lost 7, with 14 bases in between. Germline V CDR1 and CDR2: SNHLY, FYNNEI. This CDR3 region has 14 residues. The CDR3 coding sequence is TGTGCCAGCAGTGAAAGCGGGGGCTTCGGTGGCTACACCTTC. It codes for CASSESGGFGGYTF.

This sequence joins TRBV6-1 and TRBJ2-3; weak D call: TRBD1 (6 bases). Germline CDR1 is MNHNS and CDR2 is SASEGT. This CDR3 is 14 amino acids long. The V end lost 4 bases, the J end lost 5 bases, and 13 bases lay between the germline ends. CDR3 region: CASSGPDSLDTQYF. The CDR3 coding sequence is TGTGCCAGCAGTGGTCCGGACAGCCTAGATACGCAGTATTTT.

This chain joins TRBV9 and TRBJ2-1, with 12 bases fitting TRBD2. V lost 4 bases and J lost 8; bases outside the gene matches: 16. The germline V gene encodes CDR1 SGDLS and CDR2 YYNGEE. The CDR3 totals 18 residues. The CDR3 sequence is CASSSTSGGLRKWDEQFF. The CDR3 bases are TGTGCCAGCAGCTCTACTAGCGGGGGGCTTCGAAAGTGGGATGAGCAGTTCTTC. Variable domain in full (rest from reference TRBV9 and TRBJ2-1): DSGVTQTPKHLITATGQRVTLRCSPRSGDLSVYWYQQSLDQGLQFLIQYYNGEERAKGNILERFSAQQFPDLHSELNLSSLELGDSALYFCASSSTSGGLRKWDEQFFGPGTRLTVL.

CDR3 sequence (DNA): TGTGCCAGTAGTATAGATCGAAGCGTGACGAATCAGCCCCAGCATTTT. It codes for CASSIDRSVTNQPQHF. This rearrangement joins TRBV19 to TRBJ1-5, with D unclear. The V and J ends lost 0 bases and 4 bases respectively, with 13 bases between them. Germline loops: CDR1 LNHDA, CDR2 SQIVND (reference sequence). CDR3 length: 16 amino acids.

In its sample, this clone was seen a few times. This sequence joins TRBV27 and TRBJ2-7, with TRBD1 identical over 8 bases. The CDR3 totals 14 residues. The germline V gene encodes CDR1 MNHEY and CDR2 SMNVEV (reference sequence). The V segment lost 6 bases and the J segment 4 bases; nucleotides outside the gene matches: 8. The CDR3 sequence: CASSRQGSAYEQYF. CDR3 DNA: TGTGCCAGCAGCCGACAGGGGAGTGCGTACGAGCAGTACTTC.

The chain employs TRBV7-3 and TRBJ2-2; D might be TRBD2 (6 bases). Germline V gene lookup returns CDR1 SGHTA and CDR2 FQGTGA. The CDR3 extends over 15 amino acids. Trimming removed 1 base at V and 2 bases at J, with 8 bases between. CDR3 in DNA: TGTGCCAGCAGCTTAATCGGGGGTAACACCGGGGAGCTGTTTTTT. It specifies CASSLIGGNTGELFF.

The V gene is TRBV6-4, the J gene TRBJ1-2, with 8 bases lining up with TRBD1. The V segment lost 5 bases and the J segment 4 bases; nucleotides outside the gene matches: 9. CDR1 and CDR2 from the germline V gene are MRHNA and SNTAGT. The CDR3 loop spans 15 amino acids. The CDR3 coding sequence is TGTGCCAGCAGTTCATCGGCAGGGGGCGGCTATGGCTACACCTTC. Translating it yields CASSSSAGGGYGYTF.

The rearrangement links TRBV12-1 to TRBJ2-5; the table's D call of TRBD2 was not tested on the DNA. TRBV12-1 is a recognized pseudogene. This CDR3 is built from 15 residues. CDR3 in amino acids: CASSISRLAKETQYF. The CDR3 DNA sequence: TGTGCCAGCAGCATTTCAAGACTAGCGAAAGAGACCCAGTACTTC.

The chain carries TRBV7-3 and TRBJ2-7; 9 bases align to TRBD1. CDR1 is SGHTA, CDR2 FQGTGA, per germline. V was clipped by 5 bases and J by 3 bases; unmatched bases: 5. The CDR3 runs to 14 residues. CDR3 loop: CASSPKGQGYEQYF. The CDR3 nucleotides are TGTGCCAGCAGCCCGAAGGGACAGGGCTACGAGCAGTACTTC.

This sequence joins TRBV5-1 and TRBJ1-4; D remains unclear. Trimming stripped 0 bases from V and 6 bases from J, with 12 bases between. The CDR3 is 15 residues long. CDR1 SGHRS and CDR2 YFSETQ come from the germline V gene. CDR3 sequence (DNA): TGCGCCAGCAGCTTGGTCGGCGGATGGGATGAAAAACTGTTTTTT. Residues: CASSLVGGWDEKLFF. Combining the CDR3 with reference TRBV5-1 and TRBJ1-4 gives the whole variable domain KAGVTQTPRYLIKTRGQQVTLSCSPISGHRSVSWYQQTPGQGLQFLFEYFSETQRNKGNFPGRFSGRQFSNSRSEMNVSTLELGDSALYLCASSLVGGWDEKLFFGSGTQLSVL.

The chain uses TRBV10-3 and TRBJ1-1; a weak D match, TRBD1 (6 bases). CDR3 length: 13 amino acids. The V end lost 7 bases, the J end lost 5 bases, and 14 bases lay between the germline ends. The germline V gene has CDR1 ENHRY and CDR2 SYGVKD. CDR3 sequence reads: CAIKAGVRTEAFF. CDR3 in DNA: TGTGCCATCAAGGCAGGGGTGCGGACTGAAGCTTTCTTT.

CDR3 sequence reads: CASSAGDRVGYTF. In DNA, the CDR3 is TGTGCCAGCAGTGCAGGGGACAGGGTTGGCTACACCTTC. The chain joins TRBV6-1 to TRBJ1-2, with 9 bases aligning to TRBD1. Germline values: CDR1 MNHNS, CDR2 SASEGT. J gave up 7 bases and V 4 bases, and 4 bases lay outside the gene matches. The CDR3 is 13 amino acids.

This clone was counted once. The chain has TRBV5-1 and TRBJ2-1, with D tentatively TRBD2 (5 bases). Trimming left V 4 bases short and J 4 bases short, with 18 bases between. The germline V gene has CDR1 SGHRS and CDR2 YFSETQ. CDR3 length: 16 amino acids. The CDR3 here is CASSPNLAGVYNEQFF. Written as DNA, the CDR3 is TGCGCCAGCAGCCCCAACCTGGCCGGGGTTTACAATGAGCAGTTCTTC. The full variable domain, completed using reference TRBV5-1 and TRBJ2-1, is KAGVTQTPRYLIKTRGQQVTLSCSPISGHRSVSWYQQTPGQGLQFLFEYFSETQRNKGNFPGRFSGRQFSNSRSEMNVSTLELGDSALYLCASSPNLAGVYNEQFFGPGTRLTVL.

This clone was observed a single time. This chain uses TRBV19 with TRBJ2-7; tentative D call: TRBD1 (6 bases). Trimming took 1 base from V and 3 from J, leaving 16 bases between them. From germline, CDR1 is LNHDA and CDR2 SQIVND (reference sequence). The CDR3 runs to 16 residues. In DNA form, the CDR3 reads TGTGCCAGTAGTATAGTCTACAGGGCGCCCAACTACGAGCAGTACTTC. Translating gives CASSIVYRAPNYEQYF.

The chain has TRBV4-1 and TRBJ2-5; 8 positions match TRBD1. V shed 2 bases, J shed 4 bases, and the junction held 9 bases outside the gene matches. The CDR3 consists of 16 residues. Germline V gene sequence: CDR1 MGHRA, CDR2 YSYEKL. CDR3 residues: CASSQLGAGGRETQYF. As DNA, the CDR3 is TGCGCCAGCAGCCAACTTGGGGCAGGGGGCCGAGAGACCCAGTACTTC.

This chain joins TRBV5-4 and TRBJ2-5, with TRBD2 matching over 9 bases. Trimming cost V 2 bases and J 5 bases; bases outside gene matches: 10. This CDR3 region has 16 residues. Germline CDR1 reads SGHNT; CDR2 reads YYREEE (reference sequence). In DNA, the CDR3 is TGTGCCAGCAGCTTTCCGGCAGCGGGGGGCGGCGAGACCCAGTACTTC. This sequence encodes CASSFPAAGGGETQYF.

The chain uses TRBV18 and TRBJ1-1; perhaps TRBD1 as D (6 bases). The CDR3 spans 14 residues. V lost 3 bases, J lost 4 bases, and 12 bases lay in between. Germline V gene data show CDR1 as KGHSH and CDR2 as LQKENI. Here the CDR3 reads CASSPKQGGTEAFF. As DNA, the CDR3 is TGTGCCAGCTCACCGAAACAGGGTGGCACTGAAGCTTTCTTT.

V usage is TRBV6-5 and J usage is TRBJ2-1; 7 bases are shared with TRBD2. The CDR3 sequence is 14 residues long. With 6 bases clipped from V and 3 bases from J, the junction kept 5 bases outside the gene matches. The germline V gene encodes CDR1 MNHEY and CDR2 SVGAGI. The CDR3 sequence: CASRDGGNYNEQFF. DNA for the CDR3: TGTGCCAGCAGGGACGGGGGGAACTACAATGAGCAGTTCTTC.

This clone was observed once. The DNA for the CDR3 is TGTGCCAGCAGTATAGGGGTAAGCACTGAAGCTTTCTTT. It is translated as CASSIGVSTEAFF. This chain uses TRBV6-1 with TRBJ1-1; TRBD1 might be the D (5 bases). CDR1 is MNHNS and CDR2 is SASEGT in the germline V gene. The CDR3 runs 13 residues. The V end lost 5 bases, the J end lost 4 bases, and 11 bases lay between the germline ends.

This clone was seen only once. The chain recombines TRBV7-2 with TRBJ2-3; 7 bases match TRBD2. CDR1 SGHTA and CDR2 FQGNSA come from the germline V gene. This CDR3 has 14 residues. V dropped 4 bases and J dropped 0; count of bases not matched to a gene: 1. CDR3 bases: TGTGCCAGCAGCTGGGGGGGGAGCACAGATACGCAGTATTTT. Residues: CASSWGGSTDTQYF.

The chain links TRBV6-5 to TRBJ2-7, with D possibly TRBD2 on 6 matching bases. Trimming cost V 6 bases and J 5 bases, with 17 bases left between them. The CDR3 covers 14 residues. Germline V lookup: CDR1 MNHEY, CDR2 SVGAGI. CDR3 DNA: TGTGCCAGCAGCCCCAGGCGGGATTCCCACGAGCAGTACTTC. Translated: CASSPRRDSHEQYF.